The 25 T cell receptor beta chains presented below share a single source sample, sequenced in a study of shared clonotypes between healthy human individuals. Sequencing was performed with immunoSEQ multiplex PCR; in TCRdb, only in-frame clones are kept and a portion is missing. Among around 2.5 million clones listed, over 85% were seen once. The sample consisted of naive CD4+ T cells from PBMCs. Subset indicated: CD45RA+ positively selected. The receptor set was obtained from a man aged 18 to 35 in good health. Some clones in this sample may be carry-over from other donors' samples.

The J gene is TRBJ1-5, the V gene TRBV28; 7 bases agree with TRBD1. CDR1 is MDHEN, CDR2 SYDVKM, per germline. The ends lost 6 bases at V and 13 bases at J; junction bases unmatched: 6. The CDR3 totals 11 residues. The CDR3 coding sequence is TGTGCCAGCAGCCAGGGGGGTGGGCAGCATTTT. Its protein product is CASSQGGGQHF.

The V and J genes are TRBV4-3 and TRBJ2-1; 9 bases are shared with TRBD1. CDR1 is LGHNA, CDR2 YSLEER, per germline. The CDR3 length is 13 residues. V shed 3 bases and J 9 bases; nucleotides not matched to a gene: 3. The CDR3 coding sequence is TGCGCCAGCAGCCAGCGGACAGGGGTTGAGCAGTTCTTC. It translates to CASSQRTGVEQFF.

The count of this clone is one. V and J are TRBV9 and TRBJ2-1; 9 bases agree with TRBD2. The CDR3 length is 17 residues. With V trimmed by 4 bases and J by 0 bases, 8 bases remained unmatched. Germline V gene sequence: CDR1 SGDLS, CDR2 YYNGEE. This chain's CDR3 is CASSPWGTSRSYNEQFF. CDR3 in DNA: TGTGCCAGCAGCCCCTGGGGGACTAGCCGCTCCTACAATGAGCAGTTCTTC. The full variable domain, completed using reference TRBV9 and TRBJ2-1, is DSGVTQTPKHLITATGQRVTLRCSPRSGDLSVYWYQQSLDQGLQFLIQYYNGEERAKGNILERFSAQQFPDLHSELNLSSLELGDSALYFCASSPWGTSRSYNEQFFGPGTRLTVL.

The chain uses TRBV6-5 and TRBJ1-2; a possible D gene is TRBD1 (6 bases). Germline values: CDR1 MNHEY, CDR2 SVGAGI. The V end lost 5 bases, the J end lost 8 bases, and 12 bases lay between the germline ends. The CDR3 sequence is 12 residues long. CDR3 loop: CASSGSRGGYTF. The DNA of the CDR3 is TGTGCCAGCAGTGGGAGTAGGGGGGGCTACACCTTC.

This rearrangement joins TRBV28 to TRBJ2-7, with 9 bases aligning to TRBD1. Losses at the gene ends were 1 base for V and 4 bases for J; bases not matched to a gene: 5. Germline lookup yields CDR1 MDHEN and CDR2 SYDVKM. The CDR3 runs to 15 residues. The CDR3 reads CASSLSGTGKYEQYF. CDR3 bases: TGTGCCAGCAGTTTATCCGGGACAGGGAAATACGAGCAGTACTTC. Full variable domain (outside the CDR3, taken from reference TRBV28 and TRBJ2-7): DVKVTQSSRYLVKRTGEKVFLECVQDMDHENMFWYRQDPGLGLRLIYFSYDVKMKEKGDIPEGYSVSREKKERFSLILESASTNQTSMYLCASSLSGTGKYEQYFGPGTRLTVT.

The chain employs TRBV10-1 and TRBJ2-7; weak D call: TRBD1 (5 bases). This CDR3 has 13 amino acids. In germline, CDR1 is WNHNN, CDR2 SYGVQD (reference sequence). Trimming cost V 2 bases and J 8 bases, with 13 bases left between them. Here the CDR3 reads CASSEVGPTKQYF. The CDR3 nucleotides read TGCGCCAGCAGTGAGGTGGGGCCTACGAAGCAGTACTTC.

The chain links TRBV19 to TRBJ2-1; 7 bases are shared with TRBD2. Looked up from germline, CDR1 is LNHDA and CDR2 is SQIVND (reference sequence). With 9 bases clipped from V and 4 bases from J, the junction kept 6 bases outside the gene matches. The CDR3 runs 13 residues. The CDR3 DNA is TGTGCCAGCCGGGACTACAGATACAATGAGCAGTTCTTC. Its protein is CASRDYRYNEQFF. The full variable domain, in which reference TRBV19 and TRBJ2-1 provide the parts outside the CDR3, is DGGITQSPKYLFRKEGQNVTLSCEQNLNHDAMYWYRQDPGQGLRLIYYSQIVNDFQKGDIAEGYSVSREKKESFPLTVTSAQKNPTAFYLCASRDYRYNEQFFGPGTRLTVL.

This sequence joins TRBV6-6 and TRBJ1-4, with 7 bases fitting TRBD1. V dropped 5 bases and J dropped 7; count of bases not matched to a gene: 10. The germline V gene has CDR1 MNHNY and CDR2 SVGAGI (reference sequence). The CDR3 runs to 15 residues. DNA for the CDR3: TGTGCCAGCAGTCACCCGGGACAGTCGGGTGAAAAACTGTTTTTT. Its protein product is CASSHPGQSGEKLFF.

In its sample, this clone was seen once. The chain has TRBV5-4 and TRBJ1-5; D remains ambiguous. Between the trimmed V and J ends, which lost 9 bases and 0 bases, there was a span of 13 bases. Germline V lookup: CDR1 SGHNT, CDR2 YYREEE (reference sequence). This CDR3 comprises 14 residues. The CDR3 DNA reads as TGTGCCACCTCAAGTAAATTTAGCAATCAGCCCCAGCATTTT. As protein: CATSSKFSNQPQHF. The full variable domain, its missing parts supplied by reference TRBV5-4 and TRBJ1-5, is ETGVTQSPTHLIKTRGQQVTLRCSSQSGHNTVSWYQQALGQGPQFIFQYYREEENGRGNFPPRFSGLQFPNYSSELNVNALELDDSALYLCATSSKFSNQPQHFGDGTRLSIL.

The rearrangement links TRBV25-1 to TRBJ2-5, with TRBD2 matching 10 bases. The CDR3 is made up of 15 amino acids. The J segment lost 4 bases and the V segment lost 3 bases, leaving 5 bases of the junction unmatched. Germline values: CDR1 MGHDK, CDR2 SYGVNS. The CDR3 DNA sequence: TGTGCCAGCAGTGATTCTAGCGGGAGCGGAGAGACCCAGTACTTC. Amino acid sequence: CASSDSSGSGETQYF.

The J gene is TRBJ2-3, the V gene TRBV6-4, with a possible D match to TRBD2 (5 bases). V gave up 3 bases and J gave up 1 base, with 11 bases separating them. The V gene's germline CDR1 is MRHNA and CDR2 SNTAGT. The CDR3 is 15 amino acids. The CDR3: CASSDSSRGTDTQYF. The CDR3 DNA is TGTGCCAGCAGTGATTCTAGCAGAGGCACAGATACGCAGTATTTT.

Regarding this clone: The sample holds other DNA sequences that translate to the same CDR3. This rearrangement joins TRBV5-1 to TRBJ2-1; the match to TRBD2 covers 7 bases. The trim removed 0 bases at V and 2 bases at J, leaving 2 bases unmatched. The germline V gene encodes CDR1 SGHRS and CDR2 YFSETQ. The CDR3 length is 15 residues. As DNA, the CDR3 is TGCGCCAGCAGCTTGGGAGCGGGGCCCTACAATGAGCAGTTCTTC. Translating gives CASSLGAGPYNEQFF.

This clone has just a few counts. Other DNA sequences in this sample translate to the same CDR3. The CDR3 nucleotides are TGTGCCAGCAGTTACGGGAATGAAGCTTTCTTT. Translating it yields CASSYGNEAFF. The genes are TRBV6-5 and TRBJ1-1; D gene unclear. Germline CDR1 reads MNHEY; CDR2 reads SVGAGI. CDR3 length: 11 residues. Trimming took 2 bases from V and 7 from J, leaving 5 bases between them.

This rearrangement joins TRBV6-5 to TRBJ1-5; unclear D gene. There are 13 residues in the CDR3. Germline CDR1 reads MNHEY; CDR2 reads SVGAGI. V was shortened by 4 bases and J by 6 bases, with 10 bases between the two germline ends. The CDR3 nucleotides are TGTGCCAGCAGTTTTACGGGAGGTCAGCCCCAGCATTTT. This encodes CASSFTGGQPQHF.

The chain uses TRBV25-1 and TRBJ1-1; 8 nucleotides match TRBD1. The CDR3 sequence is 12 residues long. CDR1 MGHDK and CDR2 SYGVNS come from the germline V gene. J lost 5 bases, V lost 6 bases, and 2 bases had no gene match. Here the CDR3 reads CASRRQGTEAFF. CDR3 nucleotide sequence: TGTGCCAGCAGGCGACAGGGGACTGAAGCTTTCTTT.

This clone has just one count. The chain is built from TRBV5-6 and TRBJ1-1; no firm D call. Germline V gene sequence: CDR1 SGHDT, CDR2 YYEEEE. The germline V and J ends were trimmed by 3 bases and 3 bases, with 9 bases remaining between them. CDR3 length: 13 residues. The chain's CDR3 is CASSSRWDTEAFF. Here the CDR3 DNA reads TGTGCCAGCAGCTCTAGATGGGACACTGAAGCTTTCTTT.

The V gene is TRBV29-1, the J gene TRBJ1-1; TRBD1 agrees at 7 bases. Germline CDR1 SQVTM, CDR2 ANQGSEA. The CDR3 is 13 amino acids. V dropped 6 bases and J dropped 1; count of bases not matched to a gene: 5. The CDR3 DNA reads TGCAGCGTGTCGGGACAGCCGAACACTGAAGCTTTCTTT. Translation: CSVSGQPNTEAFF. The whole variable domain, filled in from reference TRBV29-1 and TRBJ1-1, reads SAVISQKPSRDICQRGTSLTIQCQVDSQVTMMFWYRQQPGQSLTLIATANQGSEATYESGFVIDKFPISRPNLTFSTLTVSNMSPEDSSIYLCSVSGQPNTEAFFGQGTRLTVV.

The rearrangement uses TRBV5-1 and TRBJ2-3; D call uncertain. Germline assignment: CDR1 SGHRS and CDR2 YFSETQ. The CDR3 loop spans 15 amino acids. The V end was cut by 3 bases, the J end by 2 bases, with 13 bases between. The CDR3 DNA reads TGCGCCAGCAGCTCCTCTAGGACCCCCACAGATACGCAGTATTTT. Residues: CASSSSRTPTDTQYF.

The V and J genes are TRBV28 and TRBJ2-7; D is possibly TRBD1 (6 bases). V lost 6 bases, J lost 6 bases, and 24 bases lay in between. Germline CDR1 and CDR2: MDHEN and SYDVKM. CDR3 length: 16 amino acids. DNA of the CDR3: TGTGCCAGCAGCGGGGTCCCCGGGGACACCCCGGCCGAGCAGTACTTC. Protein product: CASSGVPGDTPAEQYF.

The gene calls are TRBV6-4 and TRBJ2-5, with 10 positions matching TRBD2. With 2 bases clipped from V and 4 bases from J, the junction kept 4 bases outside the gene matches. The CDR3 loop spans 15 amino acids. From germline, CDR1 is MRHNA and CDR2 SNTAGT. CDR3 nucleotide sequence: TGTGCCAGCAGTGACGAGGCTAGCGGGAGAGAGACCCAGTACTTC. Translated, it gives CASSDEASGRETQYF.

This rearrangement joins TRBV5-1 to TRBJ2-2, with a tentative D call TRBD2 (6 bases). Germline CDR1 SGHRS, CDR2 YFSETQ. V lost 6 bases and J lost 1, with 10 bases in between. The CDR3 has 14 residues. The CDR3 sequence is CASIGTLNTGELFF. In DNA form, the CDR3 reads TGCGCCAGCATCGGGACTTTGAACACCGGGGAGCTGTTTTTT.

As concerns this clone: The same CDR3 also results from other DNA sequences found in this sample. The rearrangement uses TRBV30 and TRBJ2-7; 8 bases match TRBD2. The CDR3 covers 15 residues. The ends lost 4 bases at V and 6 bases at J; junction bases unmatched: 14. The germline CDR1 and CDR2 sequences are GTSNPN and SVGIG (reference sequence). CDR3 region: CAWTYLSGSPSEQYF. CDR3 DNA: TGTGCCTGGACCTACCTCAGCGGGAGCCCCTCCGAGCAGTACTTC.

The J gene is TRBJ1-5, the V gene TRBV28; TRBD1 matches 7 bases. The CDR3 loop spans 14 amino acids. In germline, CDR1 is MDHEN, CDR2 SYDVKM. V shed 3 bases and J 4 bases; nucleotides not matched to a gene: 3. The CDR3 DNA is TGTGCCAGCAGTTTCGGGACAGAAAATCAGCCCCAGCATTTT. Encoded protein: CASSFGTENQPQHF.

The chain joins TRBV9 to TRBJ2-7; D perhaps matches TRBD2 (6 bases). Trimming shortened V by 0 bases and J by 7 bases, and 14 bases separated the two germline ends. The CDR3 is 14 residues long. Germline-derived CDR1 and CDR2 are SGDLS and YYNGEE. The CDR3 DNA is TGTGCCAGCAGCGTAGATCGGACGGGGAGGGAGCAGTACTTC. Protein product: CASSVDRTGREQYF.

The chain recombines TRBV5-4 with TRBJ2-7; D is uncertain. This CDR3 is built from 15 residues. CDR1 and CDR2 from the germline V gene are SGHNT and YYREEE (reference sequence). Trimming removed 0 bases at V and 6 bases at J, with 16 bases between. Here the CDR3 DNA reads TGTGCCAGCAGCTTGGCGAGGTTCTCAGCCGGCGAGCAGTACTTC. Translated, it gives CASSLARFSAGEQYF.